The T cell receptor beta chain described here comes from a study of regulatory T cells in long-lasting Graves disease. The time point denotes: newly diagnosed GD, antithyroid drugs for less than 3 months. The TCR library used RNA extracted from PBMCs. iRepertoire HTBI primers and Arm-PCR of CDR3 regions built TCR beta libraries. TCRdb redid the calling of the multiplex PCR reads with MiXCR, one entry per CDR3 protein. This repertoire shows 600,000 to 650,000 distinct CDR3 sequences, roughly 15% found once; its top ten account for 18%. CDR3 length equals 15 residues. Deletions cut 6 bases from V and 7 bases from J, with 16 bases between. From germline, CDR1 is MDHEN and CDR2 SYDVKM. Separately, the same data were catalogued under a study of T cells in Graves' hyperthyroidism and ophthalmopathy. From that second work: Diagnoses were established using clinical symptoms, serum thyroxine and TRAb, thyroid ultrasound and orbital computed tomography.

This specimen was peripheral blood mononuclear cells (PBMCs), taken at new diagnosis, from a patient treated with antithyroid drugs. This receptor was taken from a woman in her twenties or thirties with Graves disease. J is TRBJ1-6 and V is TRBV28, with D maybe TRBD1 (5 bases). The CDR3 region is CASSTPGGGNSPLHF. The CDR3, as DNA: TGTGCCAGCAGCACACCTGGGGGAGGGAATTCACCCCTCCACTTT.